Shown below are 10 T cell receptor beta chains from a single sample sequenced in a study of molecular identifiers for immune sequencing clone quantification. Each CDR3 protein gets one entry after TCRdb re-called the PCR reads with MiXCR. Of about 640,000 distinct CDR3 sequences listed, less than 20% were seen once; the top ten hold under 0.95%. The sequencing input was naive CD8+ T cells from blood, with Jurkat cell RNA spiked in. Indicated subset: FACS-sorted CD8+CD4-CCR7+CD45RA+ naive T cells. The receptors come from a human donor in good health. Some libraries in this study had Jurkat cell RNA spiked in.

On this clonotype itself: Given a much more abundant clone one base away, this may be a read error. This CDR3 is CASSVATAGGRLGEQFF. CDR3 nucleotide sequence: TGTGCCAGCAGCGTAGCTACGGCGGGGGGCCGGTTGGGTGAGCAGTTCTTC. The V call is TRBV9, the J call TRBJ2-1; 8 bases fit TRBD2. The CDR3 has 17 residues. The germline V gene has CDR1 SGDLS and CDR2 YYNGEE. Trimming removed 0 bases from V and 9 bases from J; junction bases left unmatched: 14.

This clonotype showed up many times. The V call is TRBV4-3, the J call TRBJ1-1; 7 bases agree with TRBD1. The CDR3 consists of 17 residues. CDR1 and CDR2 from the germline V gene are LGHNA and YSLEER. V dropped 0 bases and J dropped 0; count of bases not matched to a gene: 7. The CDR3 spells CASSQDLSGGLNTEAFF. The CDR3 DNA follows: TGCGCCAGCAGCCAAGATTTGTCAGGGGGATTGAACACTGAAGCTTTCTTT.

This clonotype was seen many times. The gene calls are TRBV11-2 and TRBJ2-7; 7 bases are shared with TRBD1. V lost 4 bases and J lost 4; bases outside the gene matches: 10. CDR1 is SGHAT and CDR2 is FQNNGV in the germline V gene. The CDR3 is 15 amino acids. CDR3 bases: TGTGCCAGCAGCTCGGAGACAGGGACAATATACGAGCAGTACTTC. Its translation: CASSSETGTIYEQYF.

This clonotype was recorded at least ten times. V gene TRBV2 combines with J gene TRBJ1-2, with a tentative D call TRBD1 (5 bases). CDR1 and CDR2 from the germline V gene are SNHLY and FYNNEI. The CDR3 covers 14 residues. Trimming left V 4 bases short and J 0 bases short, with 9 bases between. In nucleotides, the CDR3 is TGTGCCAGCAGTGCCGGGACTCCTAACTATGGCTACACCTTC. It translates to CASSAGTPNYGYTF.

A few counts support this clonotype. V and J are TRBV15 and TRBJ2-3, with no clear D. The CDR3 spans 14 residues. Trimming pared 0 bases from V and 6 bases from J, leaving 10 bases between. The germline CDR1 and CDR2 sequences are LNHNV and YYDKDF (reference sequence). The CDR3 sequence is CATSREFQQDTQYF. CDR3 nucleotide sequence: TGTGCCACCAGCAGAGAATTCCAACAGGATACGCAGTATTTT.

This clonotype was recorded at least ten times. The CDR3 region is CASSHGGGTEAFF. CDR3 bases: TGCGCCAGCAGCCATGGGGGTGGCACTGAAGCTTTCTTT. J is TRBJ1-1 and V is TRBV4-1; perhaps TRBD1 as D (5 bases). This CDR3 comprises 13 residues. V lost 3 bases and J lost 4, with 9 bases in between. In germline, CDR1 is MGHRA, CDR2 YSYEKL.

About this clonotype itself: A much larger clone sits a single nucleotide away, making a read error possible. This rearrangement joins TRBV7-9 to TRBJ2-7, with a weak D call TRBD1 (5 bases). The germline CDR1 and CDR2 sequences are SEHNR and FQNEAQ (reference sequence). This CDR3 has 13 amino acids. CDR3 in DNA: TGTGCCTGCAGCATAGACAGATTCTACGAGCAGTACTTC. Translated, it gives CACSIDRFYEQYF.

This clonotype occurred once. A much larger clone sits a single nucleotide away, making a read error possible. The V and J genes are TRBV4-3 and TRBJ2-7, with no clear D. Trimming cost V 0 bases and J 0 bases, with 9 bases left between them. This CDR3 is built from 15 residues. Germline V gene lookup returns CDR1 LGHNA and CDR2 YSLEER. Here the CDR3 reads CASSQDFESSYEQYF. As DNA, the CDR3 is TGCGCCAGCAGCCAAGACTTCGAGAGCTCCTACGAGCAGTACTTC.

This chain connects TRBV6-1 to TRBJ1-1; D remains ambiguous. The V gene's germline CDR1 is MNHNS and CDR2 SASEGT. The CDR3 has 17 residues. V dropped 3 bases and J dropped 0 bases, with 17 bases sitting between them. CDR3 sequence: CASSDLIVRLMNTEAFF. The CDR3 DNA is TGTGCCAGCAGTGATTTAATCGTGCGGCTCATGAACACTGAAGCTTTCTTT.

This clonotype was recorded many times. Here the CDR3 reads CASSPWDDLNTEAFF. Written as DNA, the CDR3 is TGTGCCAGCTCACCTTGGGACGATTTGAACACTGAAGCTTTCTTT. The chain links TRBV18 to TRBJ1-1, with TRBD1 as a possible D gene (5 bases). V gave up 3 bases and J gave up 0 bases, with 11 bases separating them. This CDR3 has 15 amino acids. Per germline, CDR1 KGHSH and CDR2 LQKENI.